These T cell receptor beta chains were read from a single sample in a study of T-cell reconstitution after alpha-beta-depleted transplantation in children. A single record per CDR3 protein comes from TCRdb applying MiXCR to the PCR reads. Of 400,000 to 500,000 distinct CDR3 sequences detected, about a tenth appear once; the ten largest clones hold 4.5% to 7%. The specimen comprised PBMCs from the stem cell graft donor, sampled from the stem cell graft. All receptors come from a human donor who donated a stem cell graft to a child with acute myeloid leukemia. The conserved cysteine and the conserved F or W are not part of the CDR3 here.

V gene: TRBV5-1
J gene: TRBJ2-3
CDR3 protein: ASSLADISTDTQY

V gene: TRBV20-1
J gene: TRBJ2-2
CDR3 protein: SARGGTGGAMWAGELF

V gene: TRBV27
J gene: TRBJ2-5
CDR3 protein: ASKRGTSGMGAETQY

V gene: TRBV19
J gene: TRBJ2-1
CDR3 protein: ASSIGDYVYNEQF

V gene: TRBV12-3/TRBV12-4
J gene: TRBJ2-1
CDR3 protein: ASSPTSLIDEQF

V gene: TRBV7-2
J gene: TRBJ2-5
CDR3 protein: ASSLVASGGGETQY

V gene: TRBV13
J gene: TRBJ2-3
CDR3 protein: ASSLGIRDRVETQY

V gene: TRBV4-3
J gene: TRBJ2-1
CDR3 protein: ASSYGPDFGVGTQF

V gene: TRBV20-1
J gene: TRBJ2-5
CDR3 protein: SARSTLAGDTWTQY

V gene: TRBV12-3/TRBV12-4
J gene: TRBJ2-7
CDR3 protein: ASSSSGTSGNYEQY

V gene: TRBV19
J gene: TRBJ1-5
CDR3 protein: ASWTENSNQPQH

V gene: TRBV9
J gene: TRBJ1-2
CDR3 protein: ASSGLGGDRGYGYT

V gene: TRBV12-3/TRBV12-4
J gene: TRBJ2-1
CDR3 protein: ASSPMGQGYNEQF

V gene: TRBV6-5
J gene: TRBJ1-5
CDR3 protein: ASSYSVGQGVGQPQH

V gene: TRBV20-1
J gene: TRBJ2-1
CDR3 protein: SARAGTSGESQGF

V gene: TRBV6-1
J gene: TRBJ2-1
CDR3 protein: ASRTDGGRAGREQF

V gene: TRBV7-2
J gene: TRBJ2-1
CDR3 protein: TSSPDWEQF

V gene: TRBV14
J gene: TRBJ2-1
CDR3 protein: ASSRGGPSYNEQF

V gene: TRBV3-1
J gene: TRBJ2-5
CDR3 protein: ASSQTTEETQY

V gene: TRBV4-1
J gene: TRBJ2-3
CDR3 protein: ASSQPGGLAGEQASTDTQY

V gene: TRBV20-1
J gene: TRBJ2-7
CDR3 protein: SVTGLTSYEQY

V gene: TRBV12-3/TRBV12-4
J gene: TRBJ2-1
CDR3 protein: ASSLAQGAMDEQF

V gene: TRBV2
J gene: TRBJ2-7
CDR3 protein: ASSGTSGKSSYEQY

V gene: TRBV5-1
J gene: TRBJ2-2
CDR3 protein: ASSYIQGTHTGELF

V gene: TRBV27
J gene: TRBJ2-7
CDR3 protein: ASRLAGDYYEQY

V gene: TRBV12-3/TRBV12-4
J gene: TRBJ2-7
CDR3 protein: ASSFPSGSSYEQY

V gene: TRBV5-1
J gene: TRBJ2-6
CDR3 protein: ASSQNSGQASGANVLT

V gene: TRBV6-5
J gene: TRBJ2-1
CDR3 protein: ASSYSGGGYNEQF

V gene: TRBV20-1
J gene: TRBJ2-2
CDR3 protein: SATTGTSNTGELF

V gene: TRBV5-5
J gene: TRBJ2-2
CDR3 protein: ASSLAQVGPGELF

V gene: TRBV20-1
J gene: TRBJ2-1
CDR3 protein: SARDIGNNEQF

V gene: TRBV5-1
J gene: TRBJ1-4
CDR3 protein: ASSLLGTGSEKLF

V gene: TRBV18
J gene: TRBJ2-7
CDR3 protein: ASSPASREQY

V gene: TRBV29-1
J gene: TRBJ2-3
CDR3 protein: SVMVGTDTQY

V gene: TRBV5-1
J gene: TRBJ2-2
CDR3 protein: ASSLATGTGELF

V gene: TRBV14
J gene: TRBJ1-1
CDR3 protein: ASSQVDFWAEAF

V gene: TRBV6-1
J gene: TRBJ2-3
CDR3 protein: ASSAGDFTDTQY

V gene: TRBV20-1
J gene: TRBJ2-7
CDR3 protein: SARTLGAGAGEQY

V gene: TRBV29-1
J gene: TRBJ2-3
CDR3 protein: SVSSGELTDTQY

V gene: TRBV25-1
J gene: TRBJ2-3
CDR3 protein: ASSDAGAASTDTQY

V gene: TRBV20-1
J gene: TRBJ2-2
CDR3 protein: SNGDTGELF

V gene: TRBV27
J gene: TRBJ1-5
CDR3 protein: ASSLTGQGGQPQH

V gene: TRBV6-1
J gene: TRBJ2-1
CDR3 protein: ASSPRLAGVSYNEQF

V gene: TRBV7-8
J gene: TRBJ1-2
CDR3 protein: ASSLEGLRLTGGYT

V gene: TRBV12-3/TRBV12-4
J gene: TRBJ1-2
CDR3 protein: ASRTRTGGYT

V gene: TRBV9
J gene: TRBJ2-3
CDR3 protein: ASSVDLAGGVEDTQY

V gene: TRBV7-9
J gene: TRBJ2-2
CDR3 protein: ASSPRDTNTGELF

V gene: TRBV29-1
J gene: TRBJ1-5
CDR3 protein: SVADRGQPQH

V gene: TRBV10-2
J gene: TRBJ1-5
CDR3 protein: ASSESAVGQPQH

V gene: TRBV12-3/TRBV12-4
J gene: TRBJ2-5
CDR3 protein: ASSQGDFQETQY

V gene: TRBV7-2
J gene: TRBJ2-7
CDR3 protein: ASSSLAGGGEQY

V gene: TRBV20-1
J gene: TRBJ2-7
CDR3 protein: SARGPSFPYEQY

V gene: TRBV6-2/TRBV6-3
J gene: TRBJ2-3
CDR3 protein: ASSYSAGSTDTQY

V gene: TRBV19
J gene: TRBJ2-5
CDR3 protein: ASRSGGVGQETQY

V gene: TRBV20-1
J gene: TRBJ2-3
CDR3 protein: SAPGLAGGVADTQY

V gene: TRBV20-1
J gene: TRBJ2-1
CDR3 protein: SALFGLEQF

V gene: TRBV25-1
J gene: TRBJ2-1
CDR3 protein: ASSDGDRGRG

V gene: TRBV5-1
J gene: TRBJ2-2
CDR3 protein: ASSEIPPTGELF

V gene: TRBV20-1
J gene: TRBJ2-5
CDR3 protein: SARDGRRETQY

V gene: TRBV7-9
J gene: TRBJ2-2
CDR3 protein: ARAPDTGELF